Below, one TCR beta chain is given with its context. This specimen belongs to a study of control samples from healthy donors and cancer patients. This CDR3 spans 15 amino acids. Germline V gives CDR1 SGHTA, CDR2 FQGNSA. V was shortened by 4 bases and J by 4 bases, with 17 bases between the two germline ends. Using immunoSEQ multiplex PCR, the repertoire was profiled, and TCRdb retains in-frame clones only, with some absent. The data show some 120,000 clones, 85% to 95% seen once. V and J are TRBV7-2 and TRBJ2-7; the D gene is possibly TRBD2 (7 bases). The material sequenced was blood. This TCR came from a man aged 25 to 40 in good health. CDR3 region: CASSSLPGGLYEQYF. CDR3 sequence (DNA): TGTGCCAGCAGCTCCTTACCGGGGGGCTTATACGAGCAGTACTTC.